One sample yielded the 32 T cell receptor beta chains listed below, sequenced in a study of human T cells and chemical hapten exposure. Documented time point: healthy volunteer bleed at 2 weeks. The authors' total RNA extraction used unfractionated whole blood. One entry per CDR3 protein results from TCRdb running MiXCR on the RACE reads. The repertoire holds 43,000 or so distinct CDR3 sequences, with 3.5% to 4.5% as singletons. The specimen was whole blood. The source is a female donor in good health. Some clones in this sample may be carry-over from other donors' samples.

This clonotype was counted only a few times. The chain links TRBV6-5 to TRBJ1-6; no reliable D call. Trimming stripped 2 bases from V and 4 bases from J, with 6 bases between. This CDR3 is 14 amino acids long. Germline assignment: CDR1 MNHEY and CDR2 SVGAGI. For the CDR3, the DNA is TGTGCCAGCAGTTACCCAGAGTATAATTCACCCCTCCACTTT. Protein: CASSYPEYNSPLHF.

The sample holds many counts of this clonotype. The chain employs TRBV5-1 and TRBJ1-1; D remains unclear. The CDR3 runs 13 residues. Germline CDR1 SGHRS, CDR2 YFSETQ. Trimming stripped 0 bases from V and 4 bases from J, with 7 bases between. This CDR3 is CASSLVLGTEAFF. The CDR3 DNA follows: TGCGCCAGCAGCTTGGTACTGGGCACTGAAGCTTTCTTT.

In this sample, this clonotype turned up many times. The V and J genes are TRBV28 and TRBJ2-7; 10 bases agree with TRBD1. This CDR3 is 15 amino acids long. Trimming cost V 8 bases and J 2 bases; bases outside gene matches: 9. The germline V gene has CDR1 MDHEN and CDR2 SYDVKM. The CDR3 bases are TGTGCCAGCCTCGACAGGGGGCAGCGGGCCTACGAGCAGTACTTC. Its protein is CASLDRGQRAYEQYF.

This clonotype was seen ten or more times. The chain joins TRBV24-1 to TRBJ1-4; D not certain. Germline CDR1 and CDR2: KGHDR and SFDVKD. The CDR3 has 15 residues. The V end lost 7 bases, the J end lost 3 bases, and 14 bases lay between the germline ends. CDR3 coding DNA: TGTGCCACCAGCAATCCGAGGACGGCTAATGAAAAACTGTTTTTT. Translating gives CATSNPRTANEKLFF.

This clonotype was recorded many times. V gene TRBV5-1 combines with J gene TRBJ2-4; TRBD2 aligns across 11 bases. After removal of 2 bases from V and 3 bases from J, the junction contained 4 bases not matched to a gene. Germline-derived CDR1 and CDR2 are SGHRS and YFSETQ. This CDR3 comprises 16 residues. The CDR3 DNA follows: TGCGCCAGCAGCTTAGGGGGGACTAGCGGCAAAAACATTCAGTACTTC. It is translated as CASSLGGTSGKNIQYF.

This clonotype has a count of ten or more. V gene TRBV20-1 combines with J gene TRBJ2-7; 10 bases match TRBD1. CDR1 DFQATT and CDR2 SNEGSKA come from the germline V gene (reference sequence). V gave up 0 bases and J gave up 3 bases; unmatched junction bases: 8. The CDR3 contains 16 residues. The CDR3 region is CSARDRRTGGNYEQYF. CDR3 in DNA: TGCAGTGCTAGAGATCGTCGGACAGGGGGAAACTACGAGCAGTACTTC.

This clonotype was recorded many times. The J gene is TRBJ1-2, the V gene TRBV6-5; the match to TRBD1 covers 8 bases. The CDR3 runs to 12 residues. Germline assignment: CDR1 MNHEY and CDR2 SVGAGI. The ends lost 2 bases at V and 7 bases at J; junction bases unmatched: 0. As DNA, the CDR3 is TGTGCCAGCAGTTACCAGGGGGCTGGCTACACCTTC. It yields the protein CASSYQGAGYTF.

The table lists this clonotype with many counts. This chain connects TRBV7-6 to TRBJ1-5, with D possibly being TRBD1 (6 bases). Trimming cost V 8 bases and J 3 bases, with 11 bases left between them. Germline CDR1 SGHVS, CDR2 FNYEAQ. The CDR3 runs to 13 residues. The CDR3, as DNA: TGTGCCAGCGGCACAGGGTTCAATCAGCCCCAGCATTTT. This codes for CASGTGFNQPQHF.

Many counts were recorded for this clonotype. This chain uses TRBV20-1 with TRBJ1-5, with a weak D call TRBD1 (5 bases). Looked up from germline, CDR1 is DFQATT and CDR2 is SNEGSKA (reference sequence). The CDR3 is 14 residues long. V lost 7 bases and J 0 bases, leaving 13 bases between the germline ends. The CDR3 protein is CSGGEGYSNQPQHF. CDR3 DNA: TGCAGTGGGGGGGAGGGGTATAGCAATCAGCCCCAGCATTTT.

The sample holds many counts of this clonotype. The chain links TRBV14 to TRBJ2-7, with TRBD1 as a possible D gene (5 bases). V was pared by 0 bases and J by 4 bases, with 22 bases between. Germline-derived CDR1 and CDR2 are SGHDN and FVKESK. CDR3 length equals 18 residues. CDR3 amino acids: CASSQDQRQMGRWYEQYF. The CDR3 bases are TGTGCCAGCAGCCAAGACCAGAGACAGATGGGGCGGTGGTACGAGCAGTACTTC.

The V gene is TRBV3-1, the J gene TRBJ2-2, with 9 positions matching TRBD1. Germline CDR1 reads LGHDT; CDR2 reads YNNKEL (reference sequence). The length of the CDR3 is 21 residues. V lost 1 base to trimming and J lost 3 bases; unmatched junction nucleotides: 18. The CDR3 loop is CASSQVSGLIAGTGHTGELFF. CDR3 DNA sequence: TGTGCCAGCAGCCAAGTCAGTGGCCTTATAGCCGGGACAGGGCACACCGGGGAGCTGTTTTTT.

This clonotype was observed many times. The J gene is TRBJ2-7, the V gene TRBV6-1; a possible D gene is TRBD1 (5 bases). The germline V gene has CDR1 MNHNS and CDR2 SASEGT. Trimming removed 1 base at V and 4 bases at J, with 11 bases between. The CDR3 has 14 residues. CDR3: CASSEVAGPYEQYF. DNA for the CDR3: TGTGCCAGCAGTGAAGTCGCAGGGCCTTACGAGCAGTACTTC.

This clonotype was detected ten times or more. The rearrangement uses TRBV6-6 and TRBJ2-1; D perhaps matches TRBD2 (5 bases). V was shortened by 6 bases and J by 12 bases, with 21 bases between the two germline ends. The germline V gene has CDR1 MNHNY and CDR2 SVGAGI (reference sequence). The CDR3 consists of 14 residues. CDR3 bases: TGTGCCAGCAGCCCCAGCGGTGCTGATCGGGGGCAGTTCTTC. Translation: CASSPSGADRGQFF.

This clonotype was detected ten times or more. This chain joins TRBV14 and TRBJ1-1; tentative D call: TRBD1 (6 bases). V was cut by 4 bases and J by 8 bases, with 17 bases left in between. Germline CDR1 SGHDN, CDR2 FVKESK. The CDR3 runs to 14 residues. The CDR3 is CASSPGQSGTEAFF. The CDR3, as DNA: TGTGCCAGCAGCCCCGGACAAAGTGGGACAGAAGCTTTCTTT.

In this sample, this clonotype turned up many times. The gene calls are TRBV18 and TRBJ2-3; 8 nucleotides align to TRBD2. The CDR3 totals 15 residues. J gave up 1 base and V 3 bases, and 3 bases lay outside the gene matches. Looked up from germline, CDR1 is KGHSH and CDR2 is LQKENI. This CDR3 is CASSPFSGGTDTQYF. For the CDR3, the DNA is TGTGCCAGCTCACCGTTTAGCGGGGGCACAGATACGCAGTATTTT. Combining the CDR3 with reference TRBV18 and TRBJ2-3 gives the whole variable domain NAGVMQNPRHLVRRRGQEARLRCSPMKGHSHVYWYRQLPEEGLKFMVYLQKENIIDESGMPKERFSAEFPKEGPSILRIQQVVRGDSAAYFCASSPFSGGTDTQYFGPGTRLTVL.

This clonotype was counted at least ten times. The CDR3 region has the DNA TGTGCCAGCAGCGATTTCAGGGGACTTGGAAACACCATATATTTT. This encodes CASSDFRGLGNTIYF. V gene TRBV9 combines with J gene TRBJ1-3, with a tentative D call TRBD1 (6 bases). The CDR3 sequence is 15 residues long. Trimming removed 3 bases from V and 3 bases from J, with 13 bases in between. CDR1 and CDR2 (germline): SGDLS, YYNGEE.

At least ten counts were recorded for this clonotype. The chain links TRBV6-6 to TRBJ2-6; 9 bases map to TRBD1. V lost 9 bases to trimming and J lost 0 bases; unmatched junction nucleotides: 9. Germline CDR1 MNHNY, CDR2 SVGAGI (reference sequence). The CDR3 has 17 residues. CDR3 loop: CASRTGQGLSGANVLTF. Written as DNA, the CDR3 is TGTGCCAGTAGGACGGGACAGGGCCTCTCTGGGGCCAACGTCCTGACTTTC.

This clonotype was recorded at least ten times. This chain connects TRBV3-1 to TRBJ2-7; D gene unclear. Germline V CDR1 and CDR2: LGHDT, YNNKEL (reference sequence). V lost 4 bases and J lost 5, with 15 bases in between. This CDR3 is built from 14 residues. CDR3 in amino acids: CASSPPTLSHEQYF. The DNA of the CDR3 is TGTGCCAGCAGCCCCCCGACCTTAAGCCACGAGCAGTACTTC.

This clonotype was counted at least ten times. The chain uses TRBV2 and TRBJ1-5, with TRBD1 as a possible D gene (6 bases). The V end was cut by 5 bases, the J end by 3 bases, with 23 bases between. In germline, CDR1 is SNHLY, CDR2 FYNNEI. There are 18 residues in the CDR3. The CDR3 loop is CASSKGATGARINQPQHF. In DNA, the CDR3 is TGTGCCAGCAGTAAAGGGGCGACAGGCGCAAGAATCAATCAGCCCCAGCATTTT. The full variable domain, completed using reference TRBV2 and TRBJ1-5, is EPEVTQTPSHQVTQMGQEVILRCVPISNHLYFYWYRQILGQKVEFLVSFYNNEISEKSEIFDDQFSVERPDGSNFTLKIRSTKLEDSAMYFCASSKGATGARINQPQHFGDGTRLSIL.

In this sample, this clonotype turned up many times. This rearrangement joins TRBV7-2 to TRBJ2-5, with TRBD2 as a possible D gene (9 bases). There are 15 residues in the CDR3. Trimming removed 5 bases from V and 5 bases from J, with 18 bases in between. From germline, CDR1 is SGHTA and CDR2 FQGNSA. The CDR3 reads CASSNSGRQGETQYF. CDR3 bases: TGTGCCAGCAGCAATAGCGGGAGACAGGGGGAGACCCAGTACTTC.

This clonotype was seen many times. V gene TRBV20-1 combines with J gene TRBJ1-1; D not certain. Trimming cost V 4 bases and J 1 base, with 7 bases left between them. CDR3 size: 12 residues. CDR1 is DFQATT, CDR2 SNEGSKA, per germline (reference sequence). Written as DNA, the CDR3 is TGCAGTGCTATGTTGAGGAACACTGAAGCTTTCTTT. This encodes CSAMLRNTEAFF.

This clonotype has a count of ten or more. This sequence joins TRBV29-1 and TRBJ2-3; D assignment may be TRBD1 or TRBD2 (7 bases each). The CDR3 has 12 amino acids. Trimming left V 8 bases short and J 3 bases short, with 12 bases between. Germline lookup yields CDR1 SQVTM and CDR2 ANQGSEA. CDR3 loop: CSYRGGTDTQYF. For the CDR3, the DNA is TGCAGCTACAGGGGAGGGACAGATACGCAGTATTTT.

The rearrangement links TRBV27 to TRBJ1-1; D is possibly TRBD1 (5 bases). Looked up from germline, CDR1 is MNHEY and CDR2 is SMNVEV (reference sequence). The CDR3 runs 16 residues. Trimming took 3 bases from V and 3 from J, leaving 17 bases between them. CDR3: CASSFLPGREDTEAFF. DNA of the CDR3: TGTGCCAGCAGTTTCTTGCCAGGGCGGGAGGACACTGAAGCTTTCTTT.

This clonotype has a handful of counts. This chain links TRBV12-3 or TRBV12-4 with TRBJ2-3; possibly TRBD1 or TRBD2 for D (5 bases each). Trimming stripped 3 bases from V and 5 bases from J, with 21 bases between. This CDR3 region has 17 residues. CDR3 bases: TGTGCCAGCAGTTTGGTTTCCGGGGCCGACCTAGGAGATACGCAGTATTTT. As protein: CASSLVSGADLGDTQYF.

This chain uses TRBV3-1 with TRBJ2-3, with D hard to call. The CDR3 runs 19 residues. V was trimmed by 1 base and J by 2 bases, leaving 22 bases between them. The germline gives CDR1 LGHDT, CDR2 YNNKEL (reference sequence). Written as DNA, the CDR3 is TGTGCCAGCAGCCAAGTCGGATCCGTGAGCCAAACATACACAGATACGCAGTATTTT. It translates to CASSQVGSVSQTYTDTQYF.

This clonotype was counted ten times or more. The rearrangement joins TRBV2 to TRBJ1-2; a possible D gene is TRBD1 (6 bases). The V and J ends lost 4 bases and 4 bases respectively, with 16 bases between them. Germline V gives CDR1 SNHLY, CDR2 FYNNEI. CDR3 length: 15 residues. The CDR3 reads CASSVGLPGAYGYTF. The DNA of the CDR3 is TGTGCCAGCAGTGTAGGCCTTCCGGGGGCCTATGGCTACACCTTC.

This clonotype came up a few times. The CDR3 region has the DNA TGTGCCTGGAGTGGGGACAGGGGATTCTCCTACGAGCAGTACTTC. As protein: CAWSGDRGFSYEQYF. The chain carries TRBV30 and TRBJ2-7; 10 nucleotides agree with TRBD1. This CDR3 spans 15 amino acids. CDR1 GTSNPN and CDR2 SVGIG come from the germline V gene (reference sequence). V lost 1 base, J lost 0 bases, and 3 bases stayed unmatched.

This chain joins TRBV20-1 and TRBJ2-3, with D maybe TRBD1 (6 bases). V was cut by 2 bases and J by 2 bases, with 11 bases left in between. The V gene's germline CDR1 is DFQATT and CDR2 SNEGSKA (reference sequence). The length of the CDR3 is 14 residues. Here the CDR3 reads CSARRTDYTDTQYF. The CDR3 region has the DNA TGCAGTGCTAGAAGGACAGACTACACAGATACGCAGTATTTT.

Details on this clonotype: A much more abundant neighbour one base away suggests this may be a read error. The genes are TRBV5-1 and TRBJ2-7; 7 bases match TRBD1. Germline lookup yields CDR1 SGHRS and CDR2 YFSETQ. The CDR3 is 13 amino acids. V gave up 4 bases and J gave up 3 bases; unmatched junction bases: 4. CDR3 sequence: CASSRDSCYEQYF. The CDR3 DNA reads TGCGCCAGCAGCCGGGACAGTTGCTACGAGCAGTACTTC.

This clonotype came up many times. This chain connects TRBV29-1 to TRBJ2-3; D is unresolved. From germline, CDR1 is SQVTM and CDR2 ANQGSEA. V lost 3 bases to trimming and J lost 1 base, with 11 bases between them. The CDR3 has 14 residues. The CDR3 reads CSVDEHVGTDTQYF. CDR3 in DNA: TGCAGCGTTGACGAGCACGTGGGCACAGATACGCAGTATTTT.

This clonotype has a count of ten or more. The CDR3 DNA sequence: TGTGCCAGCAGCCGGCGGACAGTCACTTCCTACGAGCAGTACTTC. Protein: CASSRRTVTSYEQYF. The V call is TRBV3-1, the J call TRBJ2-7, with D perhaps TRBD1 (6 bases). The CDR3 is 15 amino acids. Germline assignment: CDR1 LGHDT and CDR2 YNNKEL (reference sequence). The germline V and J ends were trimmed by 4 bases and 1 base, with 14 bases remaining between them.

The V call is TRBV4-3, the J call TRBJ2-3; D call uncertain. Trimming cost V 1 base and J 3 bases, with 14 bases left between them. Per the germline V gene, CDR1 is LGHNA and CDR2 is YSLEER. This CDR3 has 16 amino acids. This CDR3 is CASSQAMGIGTDTQYF. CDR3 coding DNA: TGCGCCAGCAGCCAAGCGATGGGGATCGGGACAGATACGCAGTATTTT.